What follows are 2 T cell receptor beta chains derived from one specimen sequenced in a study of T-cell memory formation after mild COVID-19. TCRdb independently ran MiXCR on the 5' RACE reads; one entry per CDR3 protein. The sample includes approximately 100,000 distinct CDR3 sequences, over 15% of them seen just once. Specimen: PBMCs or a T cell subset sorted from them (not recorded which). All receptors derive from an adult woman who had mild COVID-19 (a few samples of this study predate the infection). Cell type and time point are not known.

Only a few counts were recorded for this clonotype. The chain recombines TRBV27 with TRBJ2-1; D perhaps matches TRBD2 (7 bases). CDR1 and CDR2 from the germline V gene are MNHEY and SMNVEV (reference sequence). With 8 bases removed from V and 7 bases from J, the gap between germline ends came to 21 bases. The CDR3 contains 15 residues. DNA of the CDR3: TGTGCCAGCGCCAAAGGGGGGGGCTGGGGGAATGAGCAGTTCTTC. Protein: CASAKGGGWGNEQFF.

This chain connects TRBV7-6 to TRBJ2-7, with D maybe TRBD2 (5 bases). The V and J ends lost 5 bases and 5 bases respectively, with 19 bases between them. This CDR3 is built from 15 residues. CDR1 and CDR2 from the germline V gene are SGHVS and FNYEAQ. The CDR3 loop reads CASSNSWGEANEQYF. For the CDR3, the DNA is TGTGCCAGCAGCAACAGTTGGGGAGAGGCGAACGAGCAGTACTTC.